The 27 T cell receptor beta chains below all came from one sample that was sequenced in a study of cytomegalovirus exposure and HLA in healthy donors. The primer mix had 60 Vbeta and 13 Jbeta primers. Profiled with immunoSEQ multiplex PCR; TCRdb holds only in-frame clones, not every one. The data show about 88,000 clones, just under 70% seen once. Sequencing was carried out using PBMCs. The receptor source for this set is a man aged 45-65 years in good health and CMV-seronegative.

The V gene is TRBV6-5, the J gene TRBJ2-7; tentative D call: TRBD2 (6 bases). The germline gives CDR1 MNHEY, CDR2 SVGAGI. Trimming shortened V by 5 bases and J by 3 bases, and 11 bases separated the two germline ends. The CDR3 has 13 amino acids. CDR3 in DNA: TGTGCCAGCAGTATCCGGGAGAACTACGAGCAGTACTTC. Translating gives CASSIRENYEQYF.

The chain joins TRBV5-1 to TRBJ2-3; weak D call: TRBD1 (5 bases). The germline V gene encodes CDR1 SGHRS and CDR2 YFSETQ. Trimming took off 6 bases at V and 3 bases at J, with 14 bases between the two ends. The CDR3 contains 14 residues. The CDR3 sequence: CASKGTGPTDTQYF. CDR3 sequence (DNA): TGCGCCAGCAAAGGAACAGGCCCGACAGATACGCAGTATTTT.

The chain recombines TRBV29-1 with TRBJ2-3; TRBD1 is a possible D gene (6 bases). The CDR3 is 14 amino acids. Germline CDR1 is SQVTM and CDR2 is ANQGSEA. Trimming removed 0 bases from V and 5 bases from J, with 12 bases in between. The CDR3 loop is CSVEEGAREDTQYF. The CDR3, as DNA: TGCAGCGTTGAAGAGGGGGCGAGAGAAGATACGCAGTATTTT.

This chain connects TRBV7-8 to TRBJ2-7; 13 nucleotides agree with TRBD2. The CDR3 contains 19 residues. The trim removed 3 bases at V and 5 bases at J, leaving 16 bases unmatched. Germline V gives CDR1 SGHVS, CDR2 FQNEAQ. DNA of the CDR3: TGTGCCAGCAGCTTCCGACTGGGACTAGCGGGGCGCGAAGGGGACGAGCAGTACGTC. Translated: CASSFRLGLAGREGDEQYV.

V usage is TRBV6-5 and J usage is TRBJ1-1, with D possibly matching TRBD1 (6 bases). Germline loops: CDR1 MNHEY, CDR2 SVGAGI. The V gene lost 7 bases and the J gene lost 5 bases, with 14 bases spanning the gap. The CDR3 has 13 amino acids. In DNA, the CDR3 is TGTGCCAGCAAATCAGGGGAAATAACTGAAGCTTTCTTT. This gives the protein CASKSGEITEAFF.

V and J are TRBV5-8 and TRBJ2-3; D gene uncertain. Trimming took off 0 bases at V and 6 bases at J, with 8 bases between the two ends. The germline V gene encodes CDR1 SGHTS and CDR2 YDEGEE. This CDR3 has 13 residues. In DNA, the CDR3 is TGTGCCAGCAGCTTGGTCGAACAGGATACGCAGTATTTT. Amino acid sequence: CASSLVEQDTQYF.

The count of this clone is one. One end of the junction is discordant with germline, which a read error may explain. V usage is TRBV7-7 and J usage is TRBJ2-5; no clear D gene. The CDR3 has 15 amino acids. Per the germline V gene, CDR1 is SSHAT and CDR2 is FNYEAQ (reference sequence). The CDR3 is CASSLGGRQEETQYF. As DNA, the CDR3 is TGTGCTAGCAGCTTAGGTGGCCGACAAGAAGAGACCCAGTACTTC.

V gene TRBV5-4 combines with J gene TRBJ1-6; D possibly corresponds to TRBD1 (5 bases). Trimming took off 3 bases at V and 0 bases at J, with 10 bases between the two ends. The CDR3 is made up of 16 amino acids. Germline V lookup: CDR1 SGHNT, CDR2 YYREEE (reference sequence). This CDR3 is CASSSTALSYNSPLHF. As DNA, the CDR3 is TGTGCCAGCAGCTCGACAGCTCTCTCCTATAATTCACCCCTCCACTTT.

To note about this clone: This specimen includes other DNA sequences encoding the same CDR3. The V gene is TRBV7-9, the J gene TRBJ2-6; no definite D call. Germline loops: CDR1 SEHNR, CDR2 FQNEAQ (reference sequence). Trimming removed 11 bases at V and 0 bases at J, with 8 bases between. The CDR3 is 13 amino acids. CDR3 protein: CAGRSSGANVLTF. The DNA for the CDR3 is TGTGCCGGAAGGAGCTCTGGGGCCAACGTCCTGACTTTC.

As regards this clone: A junction end diverges from the germline sequence, so it may reflect a read error. The genes are TRBV27 and TRBJ1-5; possible D gene TRBD1, 6 bases. This CDR3 spans 12 amino acids. CDR1 is MNHEY, CDR2 SMNVEV, per germline (reference sequence). The CDR3 DNA is TGTGTCAGCAGAGGGGGTAATCAGCCCCAGCATTTT. It specifies CVSRGGNQPQHF.

This clone was counted a few times. The V gene is TRBV28, the J gene TRBJ1-1; D ambiguous. Trimming pared 5 bases from V and 1 base from J, leaving 11 bases between. The CDR3 has 14 residues. Germline loops: CDR1 MDHEN, CDR2 SYDVKM. The CDR3 DNA follows: TGTGCCAGCAGTGGAGGGAATCGGAACACTGAAGCTTTCTTT. Protein sequence: CASSGGNRNTEAFF.

The CDR3 protein is CASSQRTGNYGYTF. For the CDR3, the DNA is TGTGCCAGCAGCCAACGGACAGGGAACTATGGCTACACCTTC. The chain has TRBV9 and TRBJ1-2; 8 bases are shared with TRBD1. The CDR3 extends over 14 amino acids. V shed 4 bases, J shed 2 bases, and the junction held 4 bases outside the gene matches. The V gene's germline CDR1 is SGDLS and CDR2 YYNGEE.

The gene calls are TRBV10-3 and TRBJ2-7; TRBD2 might be the D (6 bases). CDR1 is ENHRY, CDR2 SYGVKD, per germline. Deletions cut 11 bases from V and 7 bases from J, with 24 bases between. The CDR3 totals 14 residues. For the CDR3, the DNA is TGTGCCGCTTCGGACTACCTCTCAAACGCGGAGCAGTACGTC. Protein product: CAASDYLSNAEQYV.

V and J are TRBV11-2 and TRBJ2-7; the D gene is possibly TRBD1 (6 bases). Trimming took 6 bases from V and 4 from J, leaving 10 bases between them. Germline V gene data show CDR1 as SGHAT and CDR2 as FQNNGV. This CDR3 spans 12 amino acids. The CDR3 DNA is TGTGCCAGCAGTCCACAGGGTTACGAGCAGTACTTC. Amino acid sequence: CASSPQGYEQYF.

V and J are TRBV5-6 and TRBJ2-7, with D maybe TRBD1 (5 bases). V dropped 2 bases and J dropped 5 bases, with 14 bases sitting between them. The germline gives CDR1 SGHDT, CDR2 YYEEEE. This CDR3 spans 14 amino acids. The CDR3 DNA reads as TGTGCCAGCAGCTTAATCAGCAGGGATCACGAGCAGTACTTC. It translates to CASSLISRDHEQYF.

The chain couples TRBV2 to TRBJ1-5; 10 bases are shared with TRBD1. Germline loops: CDR1 SNHLY, CDR2 FYNNEI. The trim removed 6 bases at V and 4 bases at J, leaving 0 bases unmatched. The CDR3 is 13 amino acids. Written as DNA, the CDR3 is TGTGCCAGCAGGGGACAGGGGAATCAGCCCCAGCATTTT. Protein sequence: CASRGQGNQPQHF. Using reference TRBV2 and TRBJ1-5 for the parts outside the CDR3, the full variable domain is EPEVTQTPSHQVTQMGQEVILRCVPISNHLYFYWYRQILGQKVEFLVSFYNNEISEKSEIFDDQFSVERPDGSNFTLKIRSTKLEDSAMYFCASRGQGNQPQHFGDGTRLSIL.

The chain joins TRBV28 to TRBJ1-2; TRBD1 agrees at 7 bases. From germline, CDR1 is MDHEN and CDR2 SYDVKM. The CDR3 runs 11 residues. With 9 bases clipped from V and 5 bases from J, the junction kept 3 bases outside the gene matches. The CDR3 is CASGQAYGYTF. CDR3 bases: TGTGCCAGTGGACAGGCTTATGGCTACACCTTC.

J is TRBJ1-1 and V is TRBV5-1, with D uncertain. Germline V gives CDR1 SGHRS, CDR2 YFSETQ. This CDR3 comprises 14 residues. V shed 0 bases and J shed 1 base, with 7 bases lying between them. CDR3 protein: CASSLELANTEAFF. CDR3 sequence (DNA): TGCGCCAGCAGCTTGGAGTTAGCGAACACTGAAGCTTTCTTT.

This clone was observed a few times. The chain carries TRBV5-1 and TRBJ1-4, with D maybe TRBD1 (6 bases). V lost 4 bases to trimming and J lost 5 bases, with 12 bases between them. CDR1 and CDR2 from the germline V gene are SGHRS and YFSETQ. CDR3 length: 14 amino acids. The CDR3 region has the DNA TGCGCCAGCAGCGTGGGACATCGGAATGAAAAACTGTTTTTT. As protein: CASSVGHRNEKLFF.

A remark on this clone: The same CDR3 is also encoded by other DNA sequences in this sample. The rearrangement links TRBV9 to TRBJ1-5; the D is unclear. The CDR3 is made up of 15 amino acids. Germline CDR1 reads SGDLS; CDR2 reads YYNGEE. Trimming shortened V by 0 bases and J by 0 bases, and 7 bases separated the two germline ends. The CDR3 DNA is TGTGCCAGCAGCGTAGGCGGCGATAGCAATCAGCCCCAGCATTTT. It encodes CASSVGGDSNQPQHF.

This clone was seen more than once but under ten times. The V and J genes are TRBV2 and TRBJ2-7, with a tentative D call TRBD1 (5 bases). Per germline, CDR1 SNHLY and CDR2 FYNNEI. Deletions cut 7 bases from V and 3 bases from J, with 10 bases between. The CDR3 spans 12 residues. Here the CDR3 DNA reads TGTGCCAGCATGCAGGGTGTCTACGAGCAGTACTTC. Translating gives CASMQGVYEQYF.

This clone was picked up a small number of times. The V and J genes are TRBV2 and TRBJ1-5, with a possible D match to TRBD1 (5 bases). Germline V lookup: CDR1 SNHLY, CDR2 FYNNEI. The CDR3 totals 15 residues. Deletions cut 4 bases from V and 5 bases from J, with 15 bases between. Here the CDR3 reads CASSGGLPGDQPQHF. CDR3 in DNA: TGTGCCAGCAGTGGGGGACTACCGGGGGATCAGCCCCAGCATTTT.

The chain recombines TRBV29-1 with TRBJ1-1; 8 bases line up with TRBD1. Unmatched junction bases numbered 8, after V lost 7 bases and J lost 1 base. Germline CDR1 is SQVTM and CDR2 is ANQGSEA. There are 14 residues in the CDR3. For the CDR3, the DNA is TGCAGCGGGAGGGCAGGGGGCTCGAACACTGAAGCTTTCTTT. Translating it yields CSGRAGGSNTEAFF.

The chain couples TRBV4-2 to TRBJ2-7; possibly TRBD1 for D (5 bases). The V gene lost 0 bases and the J gene lost 3 bases, with 12 bases spanning the gap. The length of the CDR3 is 15 residues. Germline-derived CDR1 and CDR2 are LGHNA and YNFKEQ. This CDR3 reads CASSQDFPTVYEQYF. DNA of the CDR3: TGTGCCAGCAGCCAAGATTTCCCGACAGTCTACGAGCAGTACTTC.

The chain recombines TRBV25-1 with TRBJ1-1; the match to TRBD1 covers 8 bases. This CDR3 region has 16 residues. Germline loops: CDR1 MGHDK, CDR2 SYGVNS. Losses at the gene ends were 6 bases for V and 5 bases for J; bases not matched to a gene: 14. The CDR3 loop is CASRPGQETLGTEAFF. In DNA, the CDR3 is TGTGCCAGCAGGCCGGGACAGGAGACTTTGGGGACTGAAGCTTTCTTT.

The chain couples TRBV2 to TRBJ1-1, with a possible D match to TRBD1 (5 bases). Looked up from germline, CDR1 is SNHLY and CDR2 is FYNNEI. V was pared by 8 bases and J by 3 bases, with 7 bases between. The length of the CDR3 is 11 residues. CDR3 DNA sequence: TGTGCCAGCTCAGGGTACACTGAAGCTTTCTTT. Translation gives CASSGYTEAFF. The variable domain in full, completed from reference TRBV2 and TRBJ1-1, reads EPEVTQTPSHQVTQMGQEVILRCVPISNHLYFYWYRQILGQKVEFLVSFYNNEISEKSEIFDDQFSVERPDGSNFTLKIRSTKLEDSAMYFCASSGYTEAFFGQGTRLTVV.

This clone was detected a few times. The chain recombines TRBV7-3 with TRBJ2-3, with D possibly being TRBD1 (6 bases). CDR1 is SGHTA and CDR2 is FQGTGA in the germline V gene. The CDR3 totals 14 residues. Trimming shortened V by 5 bases and J by 2 bases, and 11 bases separated the two germline ends. CDR3 amino acids: CASSPGTFTDTQYF. The CDR3 DNA follows: TGTGCCAGCAGCCCCGGGACATTCACAGATACGCAGTATTTT.